This T cell receptor beta chain comes out of a study of T cells after yellow fever vaccination. Whole-study context: SMART-Seq v4 Ultra Low Input prepared libraries from low-cell fractions. Study-level results: Sorted repertoires could include abundant contaminating clonotypes from bulk cells.

This clonotype showed up many times. The antigen is unknown. The CDR3 length is 14 residues. CDR1 is SGHAT and CDR2 is FQNNGV in the germline V gene. With 1 base removed from V and 2 bases from J, the gap between germline ends came to 9 bases. Synthesis of TCR cDNA relied on 5'RACE template switching, which attached a universal primer site and UMIs. TCRdb re-derived calls from the 5' RACE reads in MiXCR, one entry per CDR3 protein. Seen here are around 46,000 distinct CDR3 sequences, less than 9% observed once, and the top ten hold 28%. This material consisted of CD8+ T cells sorted from PBMCs, taken around 16 days after the first yellow fever vaccination. The TCR originated in a man younger than 35 who received the YFV17D yellow fever vaccine. The V call is TRBV11-2, the J call TRBJ2-7; no clear D. In DNA, the CDR3 is TGTGCCAGCAGCTTAGTGCACGCCACCTACGAGCAGTACTTC. Translation gives CASSLVHATYEQYF.